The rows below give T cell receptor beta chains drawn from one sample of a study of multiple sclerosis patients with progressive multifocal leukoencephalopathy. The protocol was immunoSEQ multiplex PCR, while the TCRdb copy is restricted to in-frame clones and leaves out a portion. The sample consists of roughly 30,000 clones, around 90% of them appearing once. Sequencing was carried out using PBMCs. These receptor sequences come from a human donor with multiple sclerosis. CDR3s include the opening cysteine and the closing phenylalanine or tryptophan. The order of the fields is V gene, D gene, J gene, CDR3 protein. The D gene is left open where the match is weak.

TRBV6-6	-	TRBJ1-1	CASGEGGRGTEAFF
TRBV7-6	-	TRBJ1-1	CASTLRGAYGGENTEAFF
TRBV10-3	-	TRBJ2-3	CAISESSLRDTQYF
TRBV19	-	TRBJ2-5	CASASGTWETQYF
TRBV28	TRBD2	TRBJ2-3	CASTLSGSGSTDTQYF
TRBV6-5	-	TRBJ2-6	CASSRPGVLTF
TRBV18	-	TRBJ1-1	CASFPTSLRGTEAFF
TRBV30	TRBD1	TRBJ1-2	CAWSLTGGHYGYTF
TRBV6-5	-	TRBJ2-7	CASTRGVGRYEQYF
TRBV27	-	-	CASSAGTASYEQYF
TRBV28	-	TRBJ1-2	CASSMGGYGYTF
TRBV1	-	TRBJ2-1	CTSSQDKGRDEQFF
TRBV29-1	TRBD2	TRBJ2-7	CSVWGAGGSSYEQYF
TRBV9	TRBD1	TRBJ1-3	CASSVALTGSAGNTIYF
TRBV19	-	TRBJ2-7	CASSTSHSAYEQYF
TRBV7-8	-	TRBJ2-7	CASSSPERYHSYEQYF
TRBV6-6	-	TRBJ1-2	CASSSRQVYGYTF
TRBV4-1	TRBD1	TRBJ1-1	CASSKDRVTEAFF
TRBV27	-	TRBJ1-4	CASSLSSFNEKLFF
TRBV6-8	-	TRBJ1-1	CASSYGKNTEAFF